These T cell receptor beta chains were read from a single sample in a study of blood T cell repertoires in COVID-19. The table came from immunoSEQ multiplex PCR; TCRdb's copy has only in-frame clones and leaves some out. This sample carries roughly 180,000 clones, approximately 80% of them seen once, and the ten largest clones take approximately 11%. The sequencing sample was made of peripheral blood. The receptor source for this set is a woman aged 40 to 50 with COVID-19, enrolled during active disease. The CDR3 runs from the conserved cysteine through the conserved F or W. Each record gives: V gene, clone size, J gene, D gene, CDR3 protein, CDR3 DNA. The D gene is left open where the match is weak. Clone sizes are given selectively: once, few, many, or a class where the clone is expanded.

TRBV18,once,TRBJ2-7,.,CASSSGDFLYEQYF,TGTGCCAGCTCTTCGGGGGACTTCCTCTACGAGCAGTACTTC
TRBV10-1,.,TRBJ2-5,.,CASSDPGETQYF,TGCGCCAGCAGTGACCCCGGGGAGACCCAGTACTTC
TRBV6-4,few,TRBJ2-2,.,CASSDSRSGELFF,TGTGCCAGCAGTGACTCCAGAAGTGGGGAGCTGTTTTTT
TRBV19,.,TRBJ1-2,TRBD1,CASRAGGFYGYTF,TGTGCCAGTAGGGCAGGGGGCTTCTATGGCTACACCTTC
TRBV19,.,TRBJ2-1,TRBD2,CASSTRTSGRYNEQFF,TGTGCCAGTAGTACAAGGACTAGCGGGAGGTACAATGAGCAGTTCTTC
TRBV6-5,.,TRBJ1-2,.,CASSYWGRGREGYTF,TGTGCCAGCAGTTATTGGGGCAGGGGACGAGAGGGCTACACCTTC
TRBV6-6,.,TRBJ1-2,.,CASSYTTSNYGYTF,TGTGCCAGCAGTTACACGACATCTAACTATGGCTACACCTTC
TRBV19,.,TRBJ2-1,.,CASSLPGSFNEQFF,TGTGCCAGTAGTCTCCCCGGGAGTTTCAATGAGCAGTTCTTC
TRBV27,once,TRBJ1-5,.,CASSLSHGSNQPQHF,TGTGCCAGCAGTTTATCACACGGGAGCAATCAGCCCCAGCATTTT
TRBV6-5,.,TRBJ1-2,.,CASSPTTGNYGYTF,TGTGCCAGCAGTCCCACGACAGGAAACTATGGCTACACCTTC
TRBV7-6,.,TRBJ2-5,TRBD2,CASSLVSGGAVETQYF,TGTGCCAGCAGCTTAGTTAGCGGGGGGGCCGTAGAGACCCAGTACTTC
TRBV5-8,.,TRBJ1-4,TRBD1,CASSFGRGTGVEKLFF,TGTGCCAGCAGCTTCGGTCGAGGGACAGGGGTTGAAAAACTGTTTTTT
TRBV4-1,few,TRBJ2-6,.,CASSQEGGSGANVLTF,TGCGCCAGCAGCCAAGAAGGGGGATCCGGGGCCAACGTCCTGACTTTC
TRBV5-4,.,TRBJ1-2,.,CASSPAGKNGYGYTF,TGTGCCAGCAGCCCGGCAGGGAAAAATGGCTATGGCTACACCTTC
TRBV18,once,TRBJ2-1,.,CASSPPSIKGNEQFF,TGTGCCAGCTCACCACCAAGTATTAAGGGGAATGAGCAGTTCTTC
TRBV5-1,.,TRBJ2-2,.,CASSRTARLNTGELFF,TGCGCCAGCAGCCGGACTGCCCGCCTGAACACCGGGGAGCTGTTTTTT
TRBV6-1,.,TRBJ1-6,.,CASSEAFGNSPLHF,TGTGCCAGCAGTGAAGCTTTCGGGAATTCACCCCTCCACTTT